The clone carrying this T cell receptor beta chain showed up just once. Its specificity is unknown. The trim removed 3 bases at V and 5 bases at J, leaving 5 bases unmatched. The CDR3 contains 15 residues. Per germline, CDR1 LGHNA and CDR2 YSLEER. These data come from a study of T cell repertoires in aging, cancer and after chemotherapy. Findings and limits, study-wide: Age-matched healthy donors had significantly more diverse, less clonal blood TCR repertoires than untreated cancer patients.

Peripheral blood genomic DNA, not sorted cells or RNA, was the template. A mixed TRB-A/B primer pool amplified rearranged TRB by multiplex touch-down PCR. TCRdb reprocessed the multiplex PCR reads with MiXCR, giving one entry per CDR3 protein. The sample includes thousands of distinct CDR3 sequences, 23% of them seen just once. The sequenced sample was blood. The TCR comes from a human donor in good health. The donor label of this sample is uncertain. The chain recombines TRBV4-3 with TRBJ2-2; 8 bases are a match to TRBD2. The CDR3 loop is CASSHGLAGTGELFF. The CDR3 nucleotides are TGCGCCAGCAGCCACGGACTAGCTGGTACCGGGGAGCTGTTTTTT.